One and the same sample provided the 3 T cell receptor beta chains below, sequenced in a study of control samples from healthy donors and cancer patients. Profiled with immunoSEQ multiplex PCR; TCRdb holds only in-frame clones, not every one. Of 350,000 to 450,000 clones in the sample, 90% were seen once. The sequencing sample was made of PBMCs. The receptor source for this set is a man in his forties with head and neck cancer.

The chain joins TRBV7-9 to TRBJ1-4; D unresolved. The V end was cut by 2 bases, the J end by 5 bases, with 9 bases between. Germline V gene data show CDR1 as SEHNR and CDR2 as FQNEAQ (reference sequence). This CDR3 comprises 14 residues. CDR3 residues: CASSLRSTNEKLFF. The CDR3 DNA follows: TGTGCCAGCAGCTTACGGAGTACGAATGAAAAACTGTTTTTT.

The chain carries TRBV2 and TRBJ2-3; perhaps TRBD1 as D (5 bases). The CDR3 consists of 14 residues. Germline values: CDR1 SNHLY, CDR2 FYNNEI. V lost 6 bases and J lost 4, with 14 bases in between. The CDR3 region has the DNA TGTGCCAGCAGGACCAGGGTGAACGCAGATACGCAGTATTTT. It translates to CASRTRVNADTQYF.

Concerning this clone itself: One junction end does not reproduce the germline sequence, and a read error may be involved. The gene calls are TRBV5-1 and TRBJ2-2, with D possibly matching TRBD2 (5 bases). Germline V CDR1 and CDR2: SGHRS, YFSETQ. CDR3 length: 14 residues. The CDR3 bases are TGCGCCAGCAGATTGGACTCGAACACCGGGGAGCTGTTTTTT. Protein: CASRLDSNTGELFF.